This T cell receptor (beta chain) was recovered during a study of post-analysis software for immune sequencing data. The wider study: Patients with relapsing-remitting, secondary progressive and progressive-relapsing multiple sclerosis courses were all represented. Study-wide results and limits: Multiple sclerosis patients had significantly lower normalized Chao1 diversity than controls. Same-batch samples co-clustered strongly by F measure. Elevated frequency relative to controls characterized roughly five TRBV segments in patients, TRBV5-6, TRBV5-1 and TRBV20-1 among them.

Unique molecular identifiers tagged the TCR beta cDNA libraries. Input amounts of about 0.95 to 10 million T cells were used. These gave approximately 500,000 cDNA molecules, so each molecule approximated one T cell. TCRdb re-called the PCR reads through MiXCR, storing one row per CDR3 protein. The sample carries about 500,000 distinct CDR3 sequences, approximately 46% recorded once. As to this clonotype: Its cognate antigen is unknown.

V was shortened by 6 bases and J by 2 bases, with 12 bases between the two germline ends. Germline V gene sequence: CDR1 MDHEN, CDR2 SYDVKM. This CDR3 is 14 amino acids long. The chain is built from TRBV28 and TRBJ2-3, with D unclear. The TCR originated in a girl aged 10-17 years with multiple sclerosis. Sequenced input: blood. The CDR3 loop is CASSLTAATDTQYF. The CDR3 DNA reads TGTGCCAGCAGCTTAACCGCCGCCACAGATACGCAGTATTTT.